This TCR beta chain was profiled in a study of technical replicates of blood from a few donors. This CDR3 spans 18 amino acids. V was trimmed by 4 bases and J by 2 bases, leaving 22 bases between them. The germline gives CDR1 MNHNS, CDR2 SASEGT. The assay was immunoSEQ multiplex PCR, and TCRdb's table has in-frame clones only and misses some. The sample records 60,000 or so clones, approximately 87% being singletons. The specimen was PBMCs. The sequence came from a human donor in good health. Some clones in this sample may be carry-over from other donors' samples. This rearrangement joins TRBV6-1 to TRBJ2-3, with a possible D match to TRBD2 (5 bases). In DNA form, the CDR3 reads TGTGCCAGCAGTGCCGAGGGTTTTGGGAGAGCTCTCACAGATACGCAGTATTTT. This encodes CASSAEGFGRALTDTQYF.